These T cell receptor beta chains were read from a single sample in a study of CD8 T cells in Susac syndrome. In TCRdb, the immunoSEQ multiplex PCR reads were re-called with MiXCR into one record per CDR3 protein. Of around 200,000 distinct CDR3 sequences in the sample, 95% are singletons; the top ten hold about 0.095%. The sequencing sample was made of CD4+ T cells from PBMCs. The source is a human donor in good health. Both conserved end residues are part of each CDR3. A D gene is named only where the DNA matches it firmly. A row's size may be missing; if present it is once, few, many or a size class.

cdr3_length,d_call,v_call,j_call,clone_size,cdr3_aa,cdr3_nt
14,NA,TRBV7-9,TRBJ1-1,NA,CASSFEGRSTEAFF,TGTGCCAGCAGCTTTGAGGGGCGATCCACTGAAGCTTTCTTT
13,NA,TRBV3-1,TRBJ1-5,NA,CASSQTDLQPQHF,TGTGCCAGCAGCCAGACAGATCTTCAGCCCCAGCATTTT
18,TRBD2,TRBV5-1,TRBJ2-1,NA,CASSLARTSGGAYNEQFF,TGCGCCAGCAGCTTGGCAAGGACTAGCGGGGGGGCCTACAATGAGCAGTTCTTC
17,NA,TRBV27,TRBJ2-6,NA,CASSFGGGLGGANVLTF,TGTGCCAGCAGTTTTGGGGGCGGGTTAGGTGGGGCCAACGTCCTGACTTTC
16,NA,TRBV6-1,TRBJ2-4,NA,CASSDGFRAAKNIQYF,TGTGCCAGCAGTGACGGGTTCAGGGCGGCCAAAAACATTCAGTACTTC
14,NA,TRBV27,TRBJ2-1,few,CASSLTGDYNEQFF,TGTGCCAGCAGTCTGACGGGTGACTACAATGAGCAGTTCTTC
14,NA,TRBV5-1,TRBJ1-1,NA,CASSLGQRNTEAFF,TGCGCCAGCAGCTTGGGACAGAGGAACACTGAAGCTTTCTTT
13,NA,TRBV20-1,TRBJ2-3,NA,CSARAGYTDTQYF,TGCAGTGCCCGCGCGGGGTACACAGATACGCAGTATTTT
10,NA,TRBV29-1,TRBJ2-2,NA,CSVGSGELFF,TGCAGCGTTGGATCCGGGGAGCTGTTTTTT
13,TRBD1,TRBV7-2,TRBJ2-7,NA,CASRQGVEYEQYF,TGTGCCAGCCGACAGGGTGTCGAGTACGAGCAGTACTTC
15,TRBD1,TRBV12-3/TRBV12-4,TRBJ2-1,once,CASRLGTGVRYEQFF,TGTGCCAGCAGGCTAGGGACAGGGGTTCGATATGAGCAGTTCTTC
15,TRBD1,TRBV7-2,TRBJ1-2,few,CASSSRTGGNYGYTF,TGTGCCAGCAGTTCTAGGACAGGGGGGAACTATGGCTACACCTTC
14,NA,TRBV20-1,TRBJ2-3,once,CSAIRDARSDTQYF,TGCAGTGCTATCCGGGACGCTCGATCAGATACGCAGTATTTT
13,NA,TRBV20-1,TRBJ1-1,NA,CSVLWGANTEAFF,TGCAGTGTCCTTTGGGGGGCGAACACTGAAGCTTTCTTT
14,TRBD1,TRBV4-1,TRBJ1-4,once,CASSQDGTAGKLFF,TGCGCCAGCAGCCAAGACGGGACAGCGGGAAAACTGTTTTTT
12,NA,TRBV27,TRBJ2-7,NA,CASSTPGSEQYF,TGTGCCAGCAGTACGCCCGGGTCCGAGCAGTACTTC
14,NA,TRBV2,TRBJ2-7,NA,CASRPRGLNYEQYF,TGTGCCAGCAGACCCAGGGGTTTGAACTACGAGCAGTACTTC
14,NA,TRBV27,TRBJ2-7,NA,CASSRDSMSPEQYF,TGTGCCAGCAGTCGGGACTCTATGTCTCCCGAGCAGTACTTC
13,NA,TRBV18,TRBJ1-5,NA,CASSPSGNQPQHF,TGTGCCAGCTCACCATCTGGGAATCAGCCCCAGCATTTT
15,NA,TRBV20-1,TRBJ1-5,NA,CSARKEGVGNQPQHF,TGCAGTGCTAGAAAGGAAGGGGTCGGCAATCAGCCCCAGCATTTT
15,NA,TRBV6-5,TRBJ2-3,NA,CASISRAGGTDTQYF,TGTGCCAGCATTAGTCGGGCAGGGGGGACAGATACGCAGTATTTT
11,NA,TRBV25-1,TRBJ2-5,NA,CASRRAETQYF,TGTGCCAGCAGGCGGGCAGAGACCCAGTACTTC